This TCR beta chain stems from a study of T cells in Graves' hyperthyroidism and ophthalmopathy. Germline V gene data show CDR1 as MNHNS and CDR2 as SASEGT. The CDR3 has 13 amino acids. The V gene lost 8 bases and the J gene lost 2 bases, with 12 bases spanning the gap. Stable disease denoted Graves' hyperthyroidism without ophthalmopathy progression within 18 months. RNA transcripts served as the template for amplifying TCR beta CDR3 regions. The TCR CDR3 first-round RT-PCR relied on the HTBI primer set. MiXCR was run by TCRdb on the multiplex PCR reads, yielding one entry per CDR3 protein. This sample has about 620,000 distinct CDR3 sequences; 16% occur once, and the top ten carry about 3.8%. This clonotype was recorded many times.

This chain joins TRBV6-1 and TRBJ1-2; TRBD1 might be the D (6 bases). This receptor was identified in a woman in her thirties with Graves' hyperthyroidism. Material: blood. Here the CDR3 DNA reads TGTGCCAGCGGACCGACAGGCAACTATGGCTACACCTTC. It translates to CASGPTGNYGYTF.